This T cell receptor (beta chain) originates from a study of identical twins' blood T cells. TCRdb ran MiXCR on the 5' RACE reads and lists one entry per CDR3 protein. The data contain 350,000 to 400,000 distinct CDR3 sequences, under 30% of them singletons. Germline V gene lookup returns CDR1 SQVTM and CDR2 ANQGSEA. CDR3 length: 11 residues. V dropped 6 bases and J dropped 6 bases, with 9 bases sitting between them. The source of this sequence is a woman aged 18 to 49 in good health. The chain uses TRBV29-1 and TRBJ2-1, with no clear D. Sequenced input: PBMCs. CDR3 coding DNA: TGCAGCGTGGAAAGGATCAATGAGCAGTTCTTC. Amino acid sequence: CSVERINEQFF.